The source of this T cell receptor (beta chain) is a study of CD8 T cells in ankylosing spondylitis. Study observations and caveats: Seemingly characteristic of ankylosing spondylitis blood was a TCR beta motif consisting of about 8 highly homologous variants. Reports say disease-linked clones showed up significantly more in matched ankylosing spondylitis synovial fluid. Prior work had noted some motif variants in reactive arthritis blood and synovial fluid.

Making the TCR beta libraries involved quantitative 5'-RACE with molecular barcodes. TCRdb reanalysed the 5' RACE reads using MiXCR and keeps one entry per CDR3 protein. The sample yields a few hundred thousand distinct CDR3 sequences, approximately 20% seen once. Germline lookup yields CDR1 MDHEN and CDR2 SYDVKM. V was clipped by 3 bases and J by 5 bases; unmatched bases: 7. The CDR3 spans 15 residues. This clonotype was seen a few times. Its antigen is unidentified. Sequencing was carried out using blood, either unsorted or a sorted T cell fraction (not recorded which). The chain recombines TRBV28 with TRBJ2-3, with 8 bases that match TRBD2. This clonotype was sampled from a male donor with ankylosing spondylitis. CDR3 sequence (DNA): TGTGCCAGCAGTTTCGCGCGGGGGGCAGGAGATACGCAGTATTTT. Encoded protein: CASSFARGAGDTQYF.